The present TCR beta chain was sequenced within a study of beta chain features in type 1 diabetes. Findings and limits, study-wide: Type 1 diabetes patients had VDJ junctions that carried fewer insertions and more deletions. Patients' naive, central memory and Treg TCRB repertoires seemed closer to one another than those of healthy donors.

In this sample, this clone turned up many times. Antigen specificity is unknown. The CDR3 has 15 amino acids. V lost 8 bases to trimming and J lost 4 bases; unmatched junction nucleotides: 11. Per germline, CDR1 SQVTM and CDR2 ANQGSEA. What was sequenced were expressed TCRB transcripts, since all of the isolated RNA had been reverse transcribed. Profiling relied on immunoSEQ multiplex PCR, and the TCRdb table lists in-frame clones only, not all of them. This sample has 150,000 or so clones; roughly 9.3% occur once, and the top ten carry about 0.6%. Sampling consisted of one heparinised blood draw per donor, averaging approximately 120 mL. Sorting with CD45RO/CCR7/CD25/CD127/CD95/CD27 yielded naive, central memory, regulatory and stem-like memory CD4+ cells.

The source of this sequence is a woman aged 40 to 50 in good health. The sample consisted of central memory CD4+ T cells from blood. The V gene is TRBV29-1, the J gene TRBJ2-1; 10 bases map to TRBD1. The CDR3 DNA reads TGCAGCACCACGACAGGGGGCGGAGGGTACAATGAGCAGTTCTTC. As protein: CSTTTGGGGYNEQFF.